This entry features one TCR beta chain sequence. Its antigen is undetermined. Transcripts of RNA were the source for amplifying TCR beta CDR3 regions. The first round was an RT-PCR with HTBI primers, and the second round was a multiplex PCR. TCRdb reanalysed the multiplex PCR reads using MiXCR and keeps one entry per CDR3 protein. The sample consists of 11,000 to 15,000 distinct CDR3 sequences, roughly 50% of them appearing once. The data derive from a study of Graves' ophthalmopathy and Graves' hyperthyroidism. The overall study: Researchers obtained peripheral blood at initial diagnosis, before any treatment had begun. Study-wide results and limits: The model's ophthalmopathy progression predictions had about 69% sensitivity and approximately 72% specificity. Detected in blood as well were most expanded thyroid clonotypes with frequency above 0.001. A model of 13 signatures distinguished ophthalmopathy from stable hyperthyroidism at around 91% sensitivity and nearly 83% specificity.

The germline V gene has CDR1 ENHRY and CDR2 SYGVKD. After removal of 7 bases from V and 2 bases from J, the junction contained 3 bases not matched to a gene. This CDR3 has 13 amino acids. This chain connects TRBV10-3 to TRBJ2-3, with TRBD1 matching 7 bases. This receptor was obtained from a woman aged 25 to 39 with Graves' ophthalmopathy. The sequenced sample consisted of peripheral blood. This chain's CDR3 is CAITGTVTDTQYF. The CDR3 DNA reads TGTGCCATCACGGGGACAGTCACAGATACGCAGTATTTT.